The 3 T cell receptor beta chains given below trace back to one sample, sequenced in a study of beta chain features in type 1 diabetes. All of the isolated RNA was reverse transcribed, so expressed TCRB transcripts were sequenced. TCRdb's copy holds only in-frame clones and misses some; the assay was immunoSEQ multiplex PCR. This table has about 40,000 clones, about half appearing once. Sequences were obtained from central memory CD4+ T cells from blood. All receptors come from a woman in her late teens or twenties in good health.

This clone was found a few times. The chain carries TRBV30 and TRBJ1-5; 7 bases are a match to TRBD1. The trim removed 2 bases at V and 0 bases at J, leaving 1 base unmatched. This CDR3 is 14 amino acids long. Per the germline V gene, CDR1 is GTSNPN and CDR2 is SVGIG (reference sequence). CDR3 amino acids: CAWSYRGSNQPQHF. DNA for the CDR3: TGTGCCTGGAGTTACAGGGGTAGCAATCAGCCCCAGCATTTT. Full variable domain (missing parts from reference TRBV30 and TRBJ1-5): SQTIHQWPATLVQPVGSPLSLECTVEGTSNPNLYWYRQAAGRGLQLLFYSVGIGQISSEVPQNLSASRPQDRQFILSSKKLLLSDSGFYLCAWSYRGSNQPQHFGDGTRLSIL.

The genes are TRBV5-5 and TRBJ2-1; the match to TRBD2 covers 12 bases. Germline V gene sequence: CDR1 SGHKS, CDR2 YYEKEE (reference sequence). J was trimmed by 4 bases and V by 2 bases; bases with no gene match: 10. This CDR3 spans 18 amino acids. CDR3 nucleotides: TGTGCCAGCAGCTTTCTCGGACTAGCGGGGACCATTTACAATGAGCAGTTCTTC. This translates into CASSFLGLAGTIYNEQFF.

This chain joins TRBV7-8 and TRBJ1-5, with TRBD1 matching over 7 bases. Germline V gene lookup returns CDR1 SGHVS and CDR2 FQNEAQ. With 1 base clipped from V and 5 bases from J, the junction kept 2 bases outside the gene matches. The CDR3 has 14 amino acids. The CDR3 nucleotides are TGTGCCAGCAGCTTAGTAGGGGGCCATCAGCCCCAGCATTTT. This gives the protein CASSLVGGHQPQHF.